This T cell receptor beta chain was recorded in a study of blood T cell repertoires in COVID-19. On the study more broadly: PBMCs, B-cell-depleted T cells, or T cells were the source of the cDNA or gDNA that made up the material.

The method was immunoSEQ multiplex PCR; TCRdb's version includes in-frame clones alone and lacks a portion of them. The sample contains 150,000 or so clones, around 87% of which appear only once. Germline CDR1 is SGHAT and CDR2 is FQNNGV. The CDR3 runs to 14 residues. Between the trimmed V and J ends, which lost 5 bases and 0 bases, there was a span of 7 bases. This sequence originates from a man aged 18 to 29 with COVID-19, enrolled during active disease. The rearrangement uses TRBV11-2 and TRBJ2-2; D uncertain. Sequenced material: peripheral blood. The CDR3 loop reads CASSPPSNTGELFF. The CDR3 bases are TGTGCCAGCAGCCCTCCCTCGAACACCGGGGAGCTGTTTTTT.